This T cell receptor (beta chain) was captured by sequencing in a study of CD8 T cells in Susac syndrome. CD8+ and CD4+ T cells taken from blood had their TCR beta sequenced. The healthy controls were matched to patients by age and sex. Negative isolation yielded the CD8+ and CD4+ T cells, while FACS enriched the TEMRA cells. It was with random hexamers that about 0.45 to 1 ug RNA was reverse transcribed. Coverage of TCR beta CDR3 amplification by immunoSEQ multiplex PCR extended to 54 Vbeta and 13 Jbeta. TCRdb re-derived calls from the immunoSEQ multiplex PCR reads in MiXCR, one entry per CDR3 protein. The sample consists of approximately 130,000 distinct CDR3 sequences, around 94% of them appearing once. The CDR3 sequence is 17 residues long. V was pared by 5 bases and J by 1 base, with 15 bases between.

The clonotype comes from a human donor in good health. This sequence joins TRBV12-3 or TRBV12-4 and TRBJ2-6, with D unresolved. Sequencing input: CD4+ T cells from PBMCs. CDR3 loop: CASSPTDRSSGANVLTF. The DNA for the CDR3 is TGTGCCAGCAGTCCCACTGACCGCTCGTCTGGGGCCAACGTCCTGACTTTC.